This T cell receptor (beta chain) was captured by sequencing in a study of T-cell memory formation after mild COVID-19 (dated by TCRdb to the early 2020s). In terms of the full investigation: TCR sequence clusters from the two donors were found to be largely donor specific. Longitudinal TCRalpha and TCRbeta repertoire sequencing tracked T-cell clones expanding and contracting after mild COVID-19 in a couple of donors. Two young, previously healthy adult volunteers, one female and one male, were included in the cohort.

The germline V and J ends show losses of 1 base and 3 bases respectively, and no gene match explains 1 base of the junction. Including the terminal cysteine and phenylalanine, the CDR3 comprises 13 residues. Only the CDR3 region is kept as DNA, spanning 39 bases read in frame from base 1. CDR1 and CDR2 (GTSNPN, SVGIG) derive from the germline V gene (reference sequence). Ficoll-Paque density gradient centrifugation was used to isolate PBMCs. The full study reports these points: Only a couple of mild cases were covered by the study, and larger cohorts that include severe cases with pre-infection samples were considered necessary. Some responding clones were detected in pre-infection memory, suggesting pre-existing cross-reactive memory T cells joined the SARS-CoV-2 response. Contracting CD4+ clones were located mainly in the CM and EM memory subsets, whereas CD8+ clones were found to be enriched in EMRA. Clones contracting from day 15 to 85 had balanced CD4/CD8 phenotypes, while a second wave expanding from day 15 to 37 was biased towards CD4+. The second-wave clones that peaked on day 37 were not confirmed to be SARS-CoV-2 specific.

Data came from an Illumina NovaSeq 6000. TCRalpha and TCRbeta cDNA libraries were built by 5'RACE with constant-segment primers, adding sample barcodes and unique molecular identifiers. Trizol reagent was used to extract RNA from every sample. The libraries were amplified in two PCR steps, and the second step added a second sample barcode and Illumina TruSeq adapters. Libraries were sequenced on an Illumina NovaSeq with 2 x 150 bp paired-end reads. On the study's bioinformatics: The reads were demultiplexed and collapsed into UMI-guided consensus sequences using migec v1.2.7. Using mixcr v2.1.11, UMI consensuses were aligned to TRA and TRB V and J templates and then assembled into clonotypes. A clonotype was counted as expanded or contracted only if both edgeR and NoisET called the change significant, with noise models trained on biological replicates. For edgeR calls, the thresholds were a false discovery rate-adjusted p below 0.01 and a log2 fold-change of 1. PCA with hierarchical clustering of max-normalized trajectories of the 1000 most abundant clonotypes was used as exploratory dynamics analysis. Each responding clone was given a CD4 or CD8 phenotype based on the CD4+ and CD8+ repertoires, which had been sequenced separately. TCRdb handled the public reads itself, with Q25 trimming in fastp and clone calling in MiXCR, and kept productive beta chains. When rows share a CDR3 protein, they turn into one entry using the most common DNA and genes. TCRdb's processing, not the authors' own work, is the source of the V and J calls. Within this sample are 450,000 to 650,000 distinct CDR3 sequences, with around 21% of them counted one time only. The ten largest clones capture around 12% of the sample.

As regards this clonotype: No antigen is known for it. The sample holds no much larger clone one base away, and base qualities are not on file.

The sequence was collected from an adult woman who had mild COVID-19 (a few samples of this study predate the infection). The sample titles of this study are shuffled in the database, so cell type and time point are left out; the donor was told from shared clones. The material sequenced was PBMCs or a T cell subset sorted from them (not recorded which). The rearranged segments are TRBV30 and TRBJ1-1, with 8 central nucleotides matching TRBD1. The DNA sequence is given as TGTGCCTGGAGTGAGACAGGGGACACTGAAGCTTTCTTT. This codes for CAWSETGDTEAFF.